These T cell receptor beta chains were read from a single sample in a study of immune evolution from preneoplasia to lung adenocarcinoma. Clones were sequenced by immunoSEQ multiplex PCR, and TCRdb holds only the in-frame ones, with some missing. Of roughly 13,000 clones listed, around three quarters are singletons. Sequences were obtained from FFPE minimally invasive lung adenocarcinoma tissue. All receptors come from a person aged 65 to 85 with lung adenocarcinoma. The CDR3 runs from the conserved cysteine through the conserved F or W. Fields, in order: J gene, D gene, clone size, V gene, CDR3 protein, CDR3 DNA. The D gene is left open where the match is weak. Clone size is not always given. Where it is, it says once, few, many or a class for expanded clones.

>TRBJ2-6|.|.|TRBV27
CASSLSWVSGANVLTF
TGTGCCAGCAGTTTATCGTGGGTGTCCGGGGCCAACGTCCTGACTTTC
>TRBJ2-3|.|.|TRBV14
CASSQAGDTQYF
TGTGCCAGCAGCCAAGCTGGAGATACGCAGTATTTT
>TRBJ1-5|TRBD1|.|TRBV5-4
CASSSAPFRTGDQPQHF
TGTGCCAGCAGCTCTGCGCCCTTCCGGACAGGGGATCAGCCCCAGCATTTT
>TRBJ2-5|.|.|TRBV7-7
CASSLVVMETQYF
TGTGCTAGCAGCTTAGTGGTAATGGAGACCCAGTACTTC
>TRBJ2-3|.|.|TRBV5-1
CASSPPGSTDTQYF
TGCGCCAGCAGCCCCCCGGGCAGCACAGATACGCAGTATTTT
>TRBJ1-6|TRBD1|.|TRBV28
CASSEDRGYSPLHF
TGTGCCAGCAGTGAAGACAGGGGTTATTCACCCCTCCACTTT
>TRBJ1-2|TRBD1|.|TRBV28
CASGTGNYGYTF
TGTGCCAGTGGGACAGGGAACTATGGCTACACCTTC
>TRBJ1-2|.|.|TRBV6-5
CASSYLAQANYGYTF
TGTGCCAGCAGTTACTTGGCACAGGCTAACTATGGCTACACCTTC
>TRBJ1-2|.|.|TRBV6-1
CASSDEGNQMYGYTF
TGTGCCAGCAGTGATGAGGGCAACCAGATGTATGGCTACACCTTC
>TRBJ1-2|.|.|TRBV19
CASSIGGARGYTF
TGTGCCAGTAGTATCGGGGGGGCGCGGGGCTACACCTTC
>TRBJ1-1|.|.|TRBV6-5
CASRRTGSKAFF
TGTGCCAGCAGACGAACAGGGTCTAAAGCTTTCTTT
>TRBJ1-2|.|.|TRBV30
CAWKGFLGNGGYTF
TGTGCCTGGAAAGGCTTTTTAGGAAACGGAGGCTACACCTTC
>TRBJ2-2|.|once|TRBV25-1
CASSEFATGELFF
TGTGCCAGCAGTGAATTTGCCACCGGGGAGCTGTTTTTT
>TRBJ1-1|.|once|TRBV11-3
CASSLEGVTEAFF
TGTGCCAGCAGCCTAGAAGGGGTCACTGAAGCTTTCTTT
>TRBJ1-4|TRBD1|.|TRBV6-5
CASSNRQGGGEKLFF
TGTGCCAGCAGTAATCGACAGGGTGGTGGTGAAAAACTGTTTTTT
>TRBJ2-3|TRBD1|.|TRBV7-9
CASSKTGSDTQYF
TGTGCCAGCAGCAAGACAGGGTCAGATACGCAGTATTTT
>TRBJ2-3|TRBD2|.|TRBV5-3
CARVGWAGGRTDTQYF
TGTGCCAGAGTGGGTTGGGCGGGGGGGCGCACAGATACGCAGTATTTT
>TRBJ2-1|.|.|TRBV5-4
CASSLWTATNEQFF
TGTGCCAGCAGCTTGTGGACAGCAACCAATGAGCAGTTCTTC
>TRBJ1-2|.|.|TRBV14
CASSQQADYGYTF
TGTGCCAGCAGCCAACAGGCGGACTATGGCTACACCTTC
>TRBJ1-1|.|.|TRBV28
CASIATGGGGAFF
TGTGCCAGCATCGCAACCGGGGGCGGGGGTGCTTTCTTT
>TRBJ2-2|.|.|TRBV7-6
CASSSDLNTGELFF
TGTGCCAGCAGCTCGGACCTTAACACCGGGGAGCTGTTTTTT
>TRBJ1-1|.|medium-sized|TRBV27
CASSLYRGGNTEAFF
TGTGCCAGCAGTTTATATCGGGGAGGGAACACTGAAGCTTTCTTT
>TRBJ2-5|.|.|TRBV27
CASSWGETQYF
TGTGCCAGCAGTTGGGGAGAGACCCAGTACTTC
>TRBJ2-1|TRBD2|.|TRBV18
CASSPLGGSSYNEQFF
TGTGCCAGCTCACCACTCGGGGGGAGCTCCTACAATGAGCAGTTCTTC
>TRBJ2-7|.|.|TRBV7-9
CASSLEASHGKQYF
TGTGCCAGCAGCTTGGAGGCCAGCCATGGCAAGCAGTACTTC
>TRBJ1-1|TRBD1|.|TRBV6-6
CASARQGQDTEAFF
TGTGCCAGCGCTAGACAGGGACAGGACACTGAAGCTTTCTTT
>TRBJ2-1|.|.|TRBV7-9
CASSLRGDAEQFF
TGTGCCAGCAGCTTAAGAGGGGACGCTGAGCAGTTCTTC
>TRBJ1-1|.|.|TRBV5-1
CASSSGRPTEAFF
TGCGCCAGCAGCTCTGGACGGCCCACTGAAGCTTTCTTT
>TRBJ1-6|.|.|TRBV5-6
CASSLGPNSPLHF
TGTGCCAGCAGCTTGGGTCCGAATTCACCCCTCCACTTT
>TRBJ2-5|.|once|TRBV28
CASSPVVGETQYF
TGTGCCAGCAGCCCCGTAGTTGGAGAGACCCAGTACTTC